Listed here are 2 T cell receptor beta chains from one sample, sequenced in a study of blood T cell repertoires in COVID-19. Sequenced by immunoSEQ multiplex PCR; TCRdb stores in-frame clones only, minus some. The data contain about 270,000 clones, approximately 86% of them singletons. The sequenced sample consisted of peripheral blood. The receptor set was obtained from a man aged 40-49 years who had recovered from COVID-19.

In DNA, the CDR3 is TGTGCCAGCAGCTTGGCTCAGACGGGGGCTGAAGCTTTCTTT. Protein sequence: CASSLAQTGAEAFF. The gene calls are TRBV5-6 and TRBJ1-1; a possible D gene is TRBD1 (5 bases). Germline assignment: CDR1 SGHDT and CDR2 YYEEEE. With 0 bases removed from V and 6 bases from J, the gap between germline ends came to 12 bases. The CDR3 spans 14 residues.

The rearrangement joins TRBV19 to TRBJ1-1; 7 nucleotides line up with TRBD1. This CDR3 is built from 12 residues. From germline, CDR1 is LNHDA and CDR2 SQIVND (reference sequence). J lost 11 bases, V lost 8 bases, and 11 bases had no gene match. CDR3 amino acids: CASPMEGGDAFF. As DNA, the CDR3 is TGTGCCAGTCCGATGGAAGGGGGCGATGCTTTCTTT.